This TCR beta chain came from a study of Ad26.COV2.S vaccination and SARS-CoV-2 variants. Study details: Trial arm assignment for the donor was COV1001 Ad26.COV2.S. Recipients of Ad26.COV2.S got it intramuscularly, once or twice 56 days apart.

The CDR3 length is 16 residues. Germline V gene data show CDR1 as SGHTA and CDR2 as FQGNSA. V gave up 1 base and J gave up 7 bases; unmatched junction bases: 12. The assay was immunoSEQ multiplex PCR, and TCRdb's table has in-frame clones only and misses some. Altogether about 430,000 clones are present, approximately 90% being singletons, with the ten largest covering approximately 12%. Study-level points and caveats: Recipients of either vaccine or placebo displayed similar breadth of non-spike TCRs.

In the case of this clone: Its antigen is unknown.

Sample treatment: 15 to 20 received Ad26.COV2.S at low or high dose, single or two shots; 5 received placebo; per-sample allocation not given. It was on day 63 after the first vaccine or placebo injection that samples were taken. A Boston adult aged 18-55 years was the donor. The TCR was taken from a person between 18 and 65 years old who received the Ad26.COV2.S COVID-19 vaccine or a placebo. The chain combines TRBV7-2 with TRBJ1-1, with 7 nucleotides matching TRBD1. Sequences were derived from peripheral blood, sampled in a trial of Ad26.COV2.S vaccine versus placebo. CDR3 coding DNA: TGTGCCAGCAGCTTAGGCCCAGGGGGAAACCTAAATGAAGCTTTCTTT. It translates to CASSLGPGGNLNEAFF. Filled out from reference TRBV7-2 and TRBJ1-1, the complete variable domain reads GAGVSQSPSNKVTEKGKDVELRCDPISGHTALYWYRQSLGQGLEFLIYFQGNSAPDKSGLPSDRFSAERTGGSVSTLTIQRTQQEDSAVYLCASSLGPGGNLNEAFFGQGTRLTVV.